The 32 T cell receptor beta chains listed next were all sequenced from one sample in a study of human T cells and chemical hapten exposure. Specified time point: patch test 1, 2 weeks after DPC sensitization. Specified treatment: therapeutic diphenylcyclopropenone sensitization with weekly scalp DPC. TCRdb re-derived calls from the RACE reads in MiXCR, one entry per CDR3 protein. The sample carries around 77,000 distinct CDR3 sequences, around 10% recorded once. The specimen was whole blood, collected in connection with sensitization to the hapten diphenylcyclopropenone (DPC). The source is a middle-aged woman with alopecia areata. Some clones in this sample may be carry-over from other donors' samples.

The chain couples TRBV29-1 to TRBJ2-5; 8 nucleotides match TRBD2. V shed 7 bases and J 3 bases; nucleotides not matched to a gene: 7. CDR1 and CDR2 from the germline V gene are SQVTM and ANQGSEA. The CDR3 has 13 residues. As DNA, the CDR3 is TGCAGCGCCGAACGGGGACTAGAAGAGACCCAGTACTTC. Encoded protein: CSAERGLEETQYF.

The gene calls are TRBV5-1 and TRBJ2-1; the D gene is possibly TRBD1 (6 bases). CDR3 size: 15 residues. Germline V lookup: CDR1 SGHRS, CDR2 YFSETQ. Deletions cut 4 bases from V and 0 bases from J, with 11 bases between. CDR3 residues: CASSPDRSSYNEQFF. The CDR3 region has the DNA TGCGCCAGCAGCCCCGACAGGTCCTCCTACAATGAGCAGTTCTTC.

The sample holds many counts of this clonotype. The chain couples TRBV7-3 to TRBJ1-6, with TRBD1 matching over 7 bases. This CDR3 is built from 15 residues. CDR1 and CDR2 from the germline V gene are SGHTA and FQGTGA. Trimming cost V 5 bases and J 6 bases; bases outside gene matches: 7. CDR3 loop: CASSVRDRSNSPLHF. CDR3 sequence (DNA): TGTGCCAGCAGCGTCCGGGACAGAAGTAATTCACCCCTCCACTTT.

In its sample, this clonotype was seen many times. The junction departs from the called germline gene at one end, perhaps through a read error. V gene TRBV28 combines with J gene TRBJ2-7; 8 bases match TRBD1. The CDR3 loop spans 8 amino acids. Germline-derived CDR1 and CDR2 are MDHEN and SYDVKM. The CDR3 region has the DNA TGTGCCACCGACAGGGGAAACTTC. Translating gives CATDRGNF.

This clonotype was recorded at least ten times. This chain uses TRBV6-2 or TRBV6-3 with TRBJ2-5, with D perhaps matching TRBD1 (5 bases). The CDR3 extends over 13 amino acids. In germline, CDR1 is MNHEY, CDR2 SVGEGT. Trimming removed 10 bases at V and 1 base at J, with 13 bases between. The CDR3 DNA follows: TGTGCCACCGATCGGCAGGGCCAAGAGACCCAGTACTTC. This translates into CATDRQGQETQYF.

This clonotype showed up many times. The gene calls are TRBV29-1 and TRBJ1-4; the D is unclear. The CDR3 sequence is 13 residues long. Looked up from germline, CDR1 is SQVTM and CDR2 is ANQGSEA. Trimming removed 3 bases from V and 7 bases from J, with 12 bases in between. The CDR3 nucleotides read TGCAGCGTTGAGGCAGATCCACGTGAAAAACTGTTTTTT. It codes for CSVEADPREKLFF.

This clonotype was found many times. The rearrangement joins TRBV7-2 to TRBJ1-6; no clear D gene. CDR3 length: 14 residues. Germline CDR1 and CDR2: SGHTA and FQGNSA. Trimming took 2 bases from V and 5 from J, leaving 7 bases between them. CDR3 sequence: CASSLQGHNSPLHF. CDR3 DNA: TGTGCCAGCAGCTTACAAGGGCATAATTCACCCCTCCACTTT. The full variable domain, in which reference TRBV7-2 and TRBJ1-6 provide the parts outside the CDR3, is GAGVSQSPSNKVTEKGKDVELRCDPISGHTALYWYRQSLGQGLEFLIYFQGNSAPDKSGLPSDRFSAERTGGSVSTLTIQRTQQEDSAVYLCASSLQGHNSPLHFGNGTRLTVT.

In this sample, this clonotype turned up many times. This chain uses TRBV7-2 with TRBJ1-1; no definite D call. Germline CDR1 SGHTA, CDR2 FQGNSA. The CDR3 runs to 15 residues. The V end lost 5 bases, the J end lost 4 bases, and 17 bases lay between the germline ends. The CDR3 loop is CASSPNGVVSTEAFF. CDR3 in DNA: TGTGCCAGCAGCCCTAATGGCGTAGTAAGCACTGAAGCTTTCTTT. The variable domain in full, completed from reference TRBV7-2 and TRBJ1-1, reads GAGVSQSPSNKVTEKGKDVELRCDPISGHTALYWYRQSLGQGLEFLIYFQGNSAPDKSGLPSDRFSAERTGGSVSTLTIQRTQQEDSAVYLCASSPNGVVSTEAFFGQGTRLTVV.

This clonotype was found many times. The V call is TRBV4-3, the J call TRBJ2-1, with D uncertain. The V gene lost 0 bases and the J gene lost 2 bases, with 8 bases spanning the gap. The length of the CDR3 is 15 residues. Germline-derived CDR1 and CDR2 are LGHNA and YSLEER. The CDR3 loop reads CASSQDHRPYNEQFF. In DNA, the CDR3 is TGCGCCAGCAGCCAAGATCATAGGCCCTACAATGAGCAGTTCTTC.

The rearrangement links TRBV12-3 or TRBV12-4 to TRBJ1-5; D unclear. The CDR3 is made up of 13 amino acids. V was pared by 7 bases and J by 3 bases, with 10 bases between. CDR3 coding DNA: TGTGCCAGCACCAGACAAGACAATCAGCCCCAGCATTTT. Translated, it gives CASTRQDNQPQHF.

This clonotype was recorded at least ten times. The rearrangement uses TRBV7-2 and TRBJ2-1; a possible D gene is TRBD2 (6 bases). Between the trimmed V and J ends, which lost 0 bases and 9 bases, there was a span of 18 bases. Germline values: CDR1 SGHTA, CDR2 FQGNSA. CDR3 length equals 16 residues. CDR3 coding DNA: TGTGCCAGCAGCTTAGCGCGGTCAGCGGGTGAATCTGAGCAGTTCTTC. Its protein is CASSLARSAGESEQFF.

This clonotype was detected many times. This chain links TRBV7-2 with TRBJ1-1; a weak D match, TRBD1 (6 bases). Germline CDR1 SGHTA, CDR2 FQGNSA. This CDR3 is built from 12 residues. Trimming pared 6 bases from V and 6 bases from J, leaving 11 bases between. DNA of the CDR3: TGTGCCAGCAGGAAACAGGGACCTGAAGCTTTCTTT. Translation: CASRKQGPEAFF.

This clonotype was recorded at least ten times. The rearrangement links TRBV6-2 or TRBV6-3 to TRBJ1-6; D is unresolved. CDR3 length: 16 amino acids. Germline V gene lookup returns CDR1 MNHEY and CDR2 SVGEGT. V lost 2 bases and J 7 bases, leaving 15 bases between the germline ends. This chain's CDR3 is CASSYILGPSNSPLHF. CDR3 DNA sequence: TGTGCCAGCAGTTACATCCTGGGCCCGAGCAATTCACCCCTCCACTTT.

V gene TRBV30 combines with J gene TRBJ1-5; 8 bases agree with TRBD1. This CDR3 has 13 residues. Germline loops: CDR1 GTSNPN, CDR2 SVGIG (reference sequence). Trimming at V came to 4 bases and at J to 6 bases, leaving 5 bases not matched to a gene. The CDR3 DNA reads as TGTGCCTGGACTACACAGGGGGGTCAGCCCCAGCATTTT. Its translation: CAWTTQGGQPQHF.

This clonotype has only a few counts. The chain couples TRBV15 to TRBJ2-1, with 12 nucleotides matching TRBD2. Germline lookup yields CDR1 LNHNV and CDR2 YYDKDF (reference sequence). CDR3 size: 14 residues. The V segment lost 7 bases and the J segment 3 bases; nucleotides outside the gene matches: 1. The CDR3 reads CATTTSGGYNEQFF. CDR3 coding DNA: TGTGCCACCACGACTAGCGGGGGCTACAATGAGCAGTTCTTC. Together with reference TRBV15 and TRBJ2-1, the CDR3 gives the full variable domain: DAMVIQNPRYQVTQFGKPVTLSCSQTLNHNVMYWYQQKSSQAPKLLFHYYDKDFNNEADTPDNFQSRRPNTSFCFLDIRSPGLGDTAMYLCATTTSGGYNEQFFGPGTRLTVL.

The chain joins TRBV7-2 to TRBJ2-5; D is uncertain. The V gene lost 4 bases and the J gene lost 4 bases, with 22 bases spanning the gap. The CDR3 has 17 amino acids. Germline V gives CDR1 SGHTA, CDR2 FQGNSA. CDR3 protein: CASSSRVSSSGPETQYF. CDR3 in DNA: TGTGCCAGCAGCTCCCGGGTGTCGAGTAGTGGCCCAGAGACCCAGTACTTC.

This clonotype has more than one count but fewer than ten. The rearrangement uses TRBV15 and TRBJ1-2; D call uncertain. The germline gives CDR1 LNHNV, CDR2 YYDKDF (reference sequence). The CDR3 is 15 residues long. V lost 3 bases and J 3 bases, leaving 14 bases between the germline ends. In nucleotides, the CDR3 is TGTGCCACCAGCAGTCCTGAGGAGGGTCACTATGGCTACACCTTC. This translates into CATSSPEEGHYGYTF.

The chain joins TRBV12-5 to TRBJ2-7; D remains unclear. The CDR3 sequence is 16 residues long. The germline V and J ends were trimmed by 5 bases and 2 bases, with 19 bases remaining between them. Per the germline V gene, CDR1 is LGHNT and CDR2 is FRNRAP. This chain's CDR3 is CASGLPSDPLPYEQYF. The CDR3 DNA reads TGTGCTAGTGGTCTCCCGAGTGACCCCCTCCCCTACGAGCAGTACTTC.

This clonotype was recorded a few times. The chain carries TRBV6-5 and TRBJ1-2; D might be TRBD1 (6 bases). The CDR3 consists of 17 residues. V lost 0 bases and J lost 1, with 15 bases in between. CDR1 and CDR2 from the germline V gene are MNHEY and SVGAGI. The CDR3 sequence is CASSYSRGGADNYGYTF. CDR3 in DNA: TGTGCCAGCAGTTACTCCCGGGGGGGGGCTGATAACTATGGCTACACCTTC.

This clonotype has more than one count but fewer than ten. V gene TRBV6-2 or TRBV6-3 combines with J gene TRBJ2-2, with 11 positions matching TRBD1. The CDR3 has 14 residues. The junction had 4 bases not matched to a gene; V was cut back by 6 bases and J by 7 bases. CDR1 is MNHEY, CDR2 SVGEGT, per germline. This CDR3 reads CASRTDRGHGELFF. As DNA, the CDR3 is TGTGCCAGCAGAACGGACAGGGGGCACGGGGAGCTGTTTTTT.

The chain has TRBV18 and TRBJ2-5, with D possibly matching TRBD1 (6 bases). V was pared by 3 bases and J by 5 bases, with 13 bases between. CDR1 and CDR2 (germline): KGHSH, LQKENI. The length of the CDR3 is 14 residues. The CDR3 loop reads CASSPVGAVETQYF. The DNA of the CDR3 is TGTGCCAGCTCACCGGTGGGGGCCGTTGAGACCCAGTACTTC.

The sample holds many counts of this clonotype. The chain has TRBV7-3 and TRBJ2-6; D may be TRBD1 (5 bases). Trimming removed 8 bases from V and 0 bases from J, with 11 bases in between. The CDR3 length is 15 residues. Germline CDR1 SGHTA, CDR2 FQGTGA. For the CDR3, the DNA is TGTGCCAGCGCCTTCCAGGGCTCTGGGGCCAACGTCCTGACTTTC. Translation: CASAFQGSGANVLTF.

This clonotype was counted ten times or more. This rearrangement joins TRBV29-1 to TRBJ2-7, with 8 nucleotides matching TRBD1. Germline CDR1 is SQVTM and CDR2 is ANQGSEA. After removal of 3 bases from V and 0 bases from J, the junction contained 7 bases not matched to a gene. This CDR3 has 15 residues. The CDR3 DNA reads as TGCAGCGTTGAGTACGACAGGGGCTTCTCCTACGAGCAGTACTTC. Its protein product is CSVEYDRGFSYEQYF.

The chain recombines TRBV7-2 with TRBJ1-1, with D tentatively TRBD1 (5 bases). Germline-derived CDR1 and CDR2 are SGHTA and FQGNSA. V dropped 0 bases and J dropped 5 bases, with 7 bases sitting between them. This CDR3 comprises 13 residues. The CDR3 DNA is TGTGCCAGCAGCTTAGCGTACAGGACTGAAGCTTTCTTT. This sequence encodes CASSLAYRTEAFF.

This clonotype was observed a few times. This rearrangement joins TRBV7-2 to TRBJ1-5; D is ambiguous. CDR1 SGHTA and CDR2 FQGNSA come from the germline V gene. This CDR3 contains 16 residues. The ends were cut back, 4 bases at V and 0 bases at J, with 13 bases in the middle. The chain's CDR3 is CASSSNGGYSNQPQHF. The DNA for the CDR3 is TGTGCCAGCAGCTCAAACGGAGGGTATAGCAATCAGCCCCAGCATTTT.

This clonotype was recorded at least ten times. V gene TRBV10-3 combines with J gene TRBJ1-5; unclear D gene. The CDR3 covers 14 residues. Germline lookup yields CDR1 ENHRY and CDR2 SYGVKD. Deletions cut 5 bases from V and 6 bases from J, with 14 bases between. For the CDR3, the DNA is TGTGCCATCAGTAAAGAGGTTAAGGGTCAGCCCCAGCATTTT. Its translation: CAISKEVKGQPQHF.

This clonotype was seen just once. The rearrangement uses TRBV27 and TRBJ2-2; D is undetermined. Between the trimmed V and J ends, which lost 5 bases and 5 bases, there was a span of 12 bases. Germline V gives CDR1 MNHEY, CDR2 SMNVEV (reference sequence). This CDR3 contains 14 residues. CDR3 loop: CASSLTRLTGELFF. CDR3 DNA sequence: TGTGCCAGCAGTCTCACACGCTTGACCGGGGAGCTGTTTTTT.

There are many counts of this clonotype. The gene calls are TRBV11-1 and TRBJ2-7; D remains ambiguous. Germline V gene sequence: CDR1 SGHAT, CDR2 FQDESV (reference sequence). This CDR3 has 14 residues. V was pared by 4 bases and J by 6 bases, with 16 bases between. CDR3 DNA sequence: TGTGCCAGCAGCTCAGACAACCCAGGTCCCGAGCAGTACTTC. Translating it yields CASSSDNPGPEQYF. The full variable domain, its missing parts supplied by reference TRBV11-1 and TRBJ2-7, is EAEVAQSPRYKITEKSQAVAFWCDPISGHATLYWYRQILGQGPELLVQFQDESVVDDSQLPKDRFSAERLKGVDSTLKIQPAELGDSAMYLCASSSDNPGPEQYFGPGTRLTVT.

This clonotype was observed at least ten times. This chain joins TRBV6-2 or TRBV6-3 and TRBJ2-5, with 8 bases matching TRBD1. This CDR3 has 15 amino acids. Germline loops: CDR1 MNHEY, CDR2 SVGEGT. Germline trimming cut 2 bases from V and 1 base from J; bases unmatched to any gene: 3. The CDR3 DNA reads TGTGCCAGCAGTTACCTCGGGACAGGCCAAGAGACCCAGTACTTC. Its translation is CASSYLGTGQETQYF.

This clonotype was seen once. The gene calls are TRBV7-2 and TRBJ2-3; 8 nucleotides align to TRBD1. CDR1 SGHTA and CDR2 FQGNSA come from the germline V gene. The CDR3 spans 15 residues. Trimming at V came to 5 bases and at J to 4 bases, leaving 8 bases not matched to a gene. The CDR3 is CASSPRTGFSDTQYF. The CDR3 nucleotides read TGTGCCAGCAGCCCCCGGACAGGGTTCTCAGATACGCAGTATTTT.

This clonotype showed up many times. The chain combines TRBV20-1 with TRBJ1-5, with D tentatively TRBD1 (6 bases). Deletions cut 5 bases from V and 5 bases from J, with 19 bases between. The CDR3 sequence is 15 residues long. Germline CDR1 reads DFQATT; CDR2 reads SNEGSKA (reference sequence). The DNA for the CDR3 is TGCAGTGCTCGTCCGCCGAGGGGGGGCTATCAGCCCCAGCATTTT. Amino acids: CSARPPRGGYQPQHF.

Concerning this clonotype: At one end the junction does not follow the germline gene, possibly because of a read error. V gene TRBV18 combines with J gene TRBJ2-2, with TRBD1 matching over 7 bases. CDR1 KGHSH and CDR2 LQKENI come from the germline V gene. This CDR3 is built from 15 residues. The CDR3 region has the DNA TGTGCCAGCTCACCTCGACAGGGAAACACCGGGGAGCTGGTTTTT. Protein product: CASSPRQGNTGELVF.